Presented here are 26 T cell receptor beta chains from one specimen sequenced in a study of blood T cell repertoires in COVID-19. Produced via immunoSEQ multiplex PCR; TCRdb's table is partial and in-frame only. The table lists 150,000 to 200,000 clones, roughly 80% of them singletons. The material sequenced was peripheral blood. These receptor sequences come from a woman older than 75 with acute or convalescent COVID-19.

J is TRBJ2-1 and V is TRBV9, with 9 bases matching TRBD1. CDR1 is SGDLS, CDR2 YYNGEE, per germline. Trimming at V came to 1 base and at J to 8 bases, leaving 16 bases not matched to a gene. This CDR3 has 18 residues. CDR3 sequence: CASSVRSTGTGTSDEQFF. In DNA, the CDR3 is TGTGCCAGCAGCGTACGATCCACCGGGACAGGGACGAGCGATGAGCAGTTCTTC.

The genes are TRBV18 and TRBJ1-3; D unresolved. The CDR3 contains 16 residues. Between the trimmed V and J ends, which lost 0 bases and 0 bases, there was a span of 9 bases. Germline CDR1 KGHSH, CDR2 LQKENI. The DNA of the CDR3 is TGTGCCAGCTCACCACCGAGGATCTTCTCTGGAAACACCATATATTTT. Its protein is CASSPPRIFSGNTIYF.

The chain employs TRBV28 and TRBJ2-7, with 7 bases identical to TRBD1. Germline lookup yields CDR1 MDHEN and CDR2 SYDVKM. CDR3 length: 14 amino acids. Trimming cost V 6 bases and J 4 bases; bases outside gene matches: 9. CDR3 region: CASSRGQEAYEQYF. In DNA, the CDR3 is TGTGCCAGCAGCCGTGGACAGGAGGCATACGAGCAGTACTTC.

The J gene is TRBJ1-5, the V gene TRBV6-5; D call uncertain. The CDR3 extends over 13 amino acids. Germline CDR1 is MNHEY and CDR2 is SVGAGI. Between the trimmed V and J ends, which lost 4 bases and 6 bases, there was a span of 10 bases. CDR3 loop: CASSSVVFQPQHF. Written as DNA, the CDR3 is TGTGCCAGCAGTTCGGTCGTTTTTCAGCCCCAGCATTTT.

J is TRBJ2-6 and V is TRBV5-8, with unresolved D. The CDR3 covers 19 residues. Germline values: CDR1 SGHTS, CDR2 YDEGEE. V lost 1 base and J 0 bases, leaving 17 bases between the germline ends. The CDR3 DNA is TGTGCCAGCAGCTTGTATACGGCAGAACAGAACTCTGGGGCCAACGTCCTGACTTTC. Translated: CASSLYTAEQNSGANVLTF.

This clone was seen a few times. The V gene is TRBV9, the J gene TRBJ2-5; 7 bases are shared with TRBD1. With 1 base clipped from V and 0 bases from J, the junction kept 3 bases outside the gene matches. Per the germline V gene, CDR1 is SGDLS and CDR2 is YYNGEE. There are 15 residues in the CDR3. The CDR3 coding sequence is TGTGCCAGCAGCGTATCTGGGACAGACCAAGAGACCCAGTACTTC. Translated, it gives CASSVSGTDQETQYF.

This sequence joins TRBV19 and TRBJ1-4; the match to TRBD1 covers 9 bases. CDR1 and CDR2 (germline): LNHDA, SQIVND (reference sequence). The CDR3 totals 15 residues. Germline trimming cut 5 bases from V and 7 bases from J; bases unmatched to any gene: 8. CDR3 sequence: CASSLVTGGLEKLFF. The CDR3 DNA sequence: TGTGCCAGTAGTCTGGTGACAGGGGGGCTTGAAAAACTGTTTTTT.

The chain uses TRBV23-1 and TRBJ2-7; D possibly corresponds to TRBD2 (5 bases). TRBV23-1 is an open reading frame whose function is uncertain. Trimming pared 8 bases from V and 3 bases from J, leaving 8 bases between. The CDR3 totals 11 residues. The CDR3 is CASGESYEQYF. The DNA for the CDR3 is TGCGCCAGCGGGGAGAGCTACGAGCAGTACTTC.

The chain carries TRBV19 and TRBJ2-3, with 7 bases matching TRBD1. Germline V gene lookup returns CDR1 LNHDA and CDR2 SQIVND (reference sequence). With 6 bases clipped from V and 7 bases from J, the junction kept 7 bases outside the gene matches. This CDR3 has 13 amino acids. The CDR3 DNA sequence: TGTGCCAGTAGGTTCCAACAGGGGTATACGCAGTATTTT. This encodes CASRFQQGYTQYF.

In nucleotides, the CDR3 is TGTGCCAGCAGCGTAGCTGGGACAGGGATCTACAATGAGCAGTTCTTC. Its translation is CASSVAGTGIYNEQFF. The rearrangement uses TRBV9 and TRBJ2-1; 9 bases map to TRBD1. The CDR3 sequence is 16 residues long. Germline V gene lookup returns CDR1 SGDLS and CDR2 YYNGEE. V shed 0 bases and J 3 bases; nucleotides not matched to a gene: 4.

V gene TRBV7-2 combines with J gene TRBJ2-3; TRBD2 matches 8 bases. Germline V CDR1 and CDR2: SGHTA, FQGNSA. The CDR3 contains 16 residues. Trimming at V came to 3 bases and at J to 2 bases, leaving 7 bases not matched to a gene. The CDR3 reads CASSFPASGSTDTQYF. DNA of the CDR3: TGTGCCAGCAGCTTCCCGGCTAGCGGGTCCACAGATACGCAGTATTTT.

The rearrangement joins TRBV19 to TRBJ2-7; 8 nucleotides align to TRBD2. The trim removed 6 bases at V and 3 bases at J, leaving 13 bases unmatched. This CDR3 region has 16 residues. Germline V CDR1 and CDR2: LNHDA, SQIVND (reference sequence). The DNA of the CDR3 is TGTGCCAGTAGCCTACGGGCGGGGGGAGGTGACTACGAGCAGTACTTC. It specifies CASSLRAGGGDYEQYF.

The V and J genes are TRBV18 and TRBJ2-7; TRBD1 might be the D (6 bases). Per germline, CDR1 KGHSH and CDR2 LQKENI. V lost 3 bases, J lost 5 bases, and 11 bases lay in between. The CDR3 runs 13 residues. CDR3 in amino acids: CASSPRTENEQYF. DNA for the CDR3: TGTGCCAGCTCACCCAGGACAGAGAACGAGCAGTACTTC. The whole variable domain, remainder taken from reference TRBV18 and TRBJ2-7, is NAGVMQNPRHLVRRRGQEARLRCSPMKGHSHVYWYRQLPEEGLKFMVYLQKENIIDESGMPKERFSAEFPKEGPSILRIQQVVRGDSAAYFCASSPRTENEQYFGPGTRLTVT.

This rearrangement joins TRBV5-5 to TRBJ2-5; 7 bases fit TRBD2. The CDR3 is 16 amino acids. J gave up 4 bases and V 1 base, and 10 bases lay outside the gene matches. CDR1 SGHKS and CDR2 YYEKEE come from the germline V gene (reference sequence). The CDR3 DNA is TGTGCCAGCAGCTTGTCTAGCGGAGGGGTAGGAGAGACCCAGTACTTC. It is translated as CASSLSSGGVGETQYF.

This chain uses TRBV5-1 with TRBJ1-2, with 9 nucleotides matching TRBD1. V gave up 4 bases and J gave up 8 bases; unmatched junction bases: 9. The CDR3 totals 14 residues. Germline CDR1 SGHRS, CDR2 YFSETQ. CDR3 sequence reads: CASSVGQGTGGYTF. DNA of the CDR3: TGCGCCAGCAGCGTCGGACAGGGGACGGGAGGCTACACCTTC.

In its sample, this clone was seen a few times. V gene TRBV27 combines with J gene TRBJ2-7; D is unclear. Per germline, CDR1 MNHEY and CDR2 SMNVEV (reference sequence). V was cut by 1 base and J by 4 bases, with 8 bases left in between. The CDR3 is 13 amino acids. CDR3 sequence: CASSLLGAYEQYF. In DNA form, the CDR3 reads TGTGCCAGCAGTTTATTAGGAGCGTACGAGCAGTACTTC.

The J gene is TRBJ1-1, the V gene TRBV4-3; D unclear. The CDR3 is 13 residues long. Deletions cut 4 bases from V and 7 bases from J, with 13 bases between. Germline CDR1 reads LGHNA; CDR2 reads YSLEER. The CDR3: CASSLRRLDEAFF. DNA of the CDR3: TGCGCCAGCAGCCTTAGGCGGCTCGATGAAGCTTTCTTT.

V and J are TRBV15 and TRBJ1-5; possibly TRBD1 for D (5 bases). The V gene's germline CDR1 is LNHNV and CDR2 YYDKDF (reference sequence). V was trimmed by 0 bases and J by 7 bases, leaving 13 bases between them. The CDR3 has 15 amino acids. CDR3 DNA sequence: TGTGCCACCAGCAGAGATAAGGGGTTAAGGCAGCCCCAGCATTTT. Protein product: CATSRDKGLRQPQHF.

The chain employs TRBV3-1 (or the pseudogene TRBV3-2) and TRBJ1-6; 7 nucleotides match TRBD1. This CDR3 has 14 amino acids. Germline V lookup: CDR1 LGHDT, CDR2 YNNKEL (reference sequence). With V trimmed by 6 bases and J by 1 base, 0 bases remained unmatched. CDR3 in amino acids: CASRQGSYNSPLHF. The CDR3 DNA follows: TGTGCCAGCAGACAGGGGTCCTATAATTCACCCCTCCACTTT.

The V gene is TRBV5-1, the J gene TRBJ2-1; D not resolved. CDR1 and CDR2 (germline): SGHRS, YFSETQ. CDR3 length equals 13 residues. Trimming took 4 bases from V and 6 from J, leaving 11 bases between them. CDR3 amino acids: CASSHQNSNEQFF. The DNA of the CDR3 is TGCGCCAGCAGCCACCAAAATAGCAATGAGCAGTTCTTC.

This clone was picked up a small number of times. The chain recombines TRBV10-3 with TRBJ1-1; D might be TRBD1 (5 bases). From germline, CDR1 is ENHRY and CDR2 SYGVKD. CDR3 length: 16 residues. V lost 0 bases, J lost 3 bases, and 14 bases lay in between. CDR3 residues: CAISESTTKGDTEAFF. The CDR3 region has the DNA TGTGCCATCAGTGAGTCGACCACCAAAGGGGACACTGAAGCTTTCTTT.

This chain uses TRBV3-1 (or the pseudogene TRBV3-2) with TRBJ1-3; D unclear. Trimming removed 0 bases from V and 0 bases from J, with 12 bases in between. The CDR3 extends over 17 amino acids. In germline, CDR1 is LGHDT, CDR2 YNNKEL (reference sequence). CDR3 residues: CASSQDPVRDSGNTIYF. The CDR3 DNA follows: TGTGCCAGCAGCCAAGATCCGGTCCGCGACTCTGGAAACACCATATATTTT.

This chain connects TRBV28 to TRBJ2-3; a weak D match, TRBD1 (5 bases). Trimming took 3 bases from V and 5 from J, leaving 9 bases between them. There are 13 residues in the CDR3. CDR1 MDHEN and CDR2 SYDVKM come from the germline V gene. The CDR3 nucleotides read TGTGCCAGCAGTTTGGGGCAGGGAGATACGCAGTATTTT. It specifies CASSLGQGDTQYF.

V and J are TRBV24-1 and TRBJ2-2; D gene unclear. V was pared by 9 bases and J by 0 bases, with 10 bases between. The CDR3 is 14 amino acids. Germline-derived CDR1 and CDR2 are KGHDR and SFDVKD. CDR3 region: CATGGRSNTGELFF. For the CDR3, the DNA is TGTGCCACCGGCGGCAGATCGAACACCGGGGAGCTGTTTTTT.

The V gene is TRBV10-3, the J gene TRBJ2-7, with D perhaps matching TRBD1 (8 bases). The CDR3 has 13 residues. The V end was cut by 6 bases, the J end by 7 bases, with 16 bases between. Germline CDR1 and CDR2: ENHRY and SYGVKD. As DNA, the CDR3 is TGTGCCATCAGGAAGACAGGGGAGGGAGAGCAGTACTTC. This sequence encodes CAIRKTGEGEQYF.

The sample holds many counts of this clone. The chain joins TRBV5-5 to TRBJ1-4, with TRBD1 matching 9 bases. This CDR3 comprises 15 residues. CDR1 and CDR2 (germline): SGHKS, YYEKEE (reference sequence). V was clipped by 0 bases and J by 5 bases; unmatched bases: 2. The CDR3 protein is CASSLAGTGNEKLFF. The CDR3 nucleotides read TGTGCCAGCAGCTTGGCAGGGACAGGGAATGAAAAACTGTTTTTT.